These 5 T cell receptor beta chains originate from one sample sequenced in a study of human T cells and chemical hapten exposure. Specified time point: pre-sensitization, week 0. Treatment here: therapeutic diphenylcyclopropenone sensitization with weekly scalp DPC. TCRdb used MiXCR to reprocess the RACE reads, holding one entry per CDR3 protein. The data show tens of thousands of distinct CDR3 sequences, about 8.9% seen once. Sample: whole blood, taken in connection with sensitization to the hapten diphenylcyclopropenone (DPC). These TCRs come from a woman in her thirties or forties with alopecia areata. Some clones in this sample may be carry-over from other donors' samples.

This clonotype was seen many times. The V call is TRBV6-5, the J call TRBJ2-7; D might be TRBD1 (6 bases). Germline-derived CDR1 and CDR2 are MNHEY and SVGAGI. The V and J ends lost 5 bases and 2 bases respectively, with 16 bases between them. CDR3 length: 15 amino acids. CDR3 nucleotides: TGTGCCAGCAGTCGAACAATAGACAGGCCCTACGAGCAGTACTTC. Translation: CASSRTIDRPYEQYF.

The chain combines TRBV6-6 with TRBJ1-5, with 7 positions matching TRBD1. Unmatched junction bases numbered 8, after V lost 1 base and J lost 5 bases. This CDR3 region has 16 residues. From germline, CDR1 is MNHNY and CDR2 SVGAGI (reference sequence). CDR3 DNA sequence: TGTGCCAGCAGTTACTATACAGGGGAGACGGATCAGCCCCAGCATTTT. Residues: CASSYYTGETDQPQHF.

The chain recombines TRBV28 with TRBJ2-2, with no clear D. Trimming took 1 base from V and 5 from J, leaving 2 bases between them. The CDR3 totals 12 residues. CDR1 MDHEN and CDR2 SYDVKM come from the germline V gene. The CDR3 protein is CASSLFTGELFF. In DNA form, the CDR3 reads TGTGCCAGCAGTTTATTTACCGGGGAGCTGTTTTTT.

Ten or more counts support this clonotype. The gene calls are TRBV7-6 and TRBJ1-4; possible D gene TRBD1, 5 bases. Between the trimmed V and J ends, which lost 5 bases and 10 bases, there was a span of 17 bases. CDR1 is SGHVS, CDR2 FNYEAQ, per germline. CDR3 length: 14 residues. The CDR3 coding sequence is TGTGCCAGCAGCCAGACAGCCGGGGCCGGAAAACTGTTTTTT. This gives the protein CASSQTAGAGKLFF.

This clonotype was seen at least ten times. J is TRBJ1-4 and V is TRBV12-3 or TRBV12-4; tentative D call: TRBD1 (5 bases). There are 13 residues in the CDR3. The ends were cut back, 3 bases at V and 7 bases at J, with 9 bases in the middle. The CDR3 nucleotides read TGTGCCAGCAGTTTCGTCGGGGGTGAAAAACTGTTTTTT. Translated: CASSFVGGEKLFF.